The sequence of this T cell receptor beta chain was determined in a study of T cells in localized non-small cell lung cancer. General study results and limits: Because researchers sequenced only one region of the tumor, heterogeneity is still possible. It was uninvolved adjacent lung that showed the highest T cell clonality, exceeding tumor. When the top 100 tumor clones were examined, a median approximately 59 of them also appeared in the adjacent lung, which was paired and uninvolved.

Profiling relied on immunoSEQ multiplex PCR, and the TCRdb table lists in-frame clones only, not all of them. The sample contains 7,000 to 7,500 clones, 23% of which appear only once. With 5 bases clipped from V and 0 bases from J, the junction kept 1 base outside the gene matches. Germline CDR1 reads MNHGY; CDR2 reads SAAAGT. CDR3 length: 14 amino acids. This clone was detected a few times. The antigen is not known. The receptor was derived from a man aged 40-75 years with stage III squamous cell lung carcinoma. The chain combines TRBV6-8 with TRBJ2-7, with TRBD1 matching over 10 bases. The source was lung tumor tissue, collected before any cancer treatment. In DNA, the CDR3 is TGTGCCAGCAGTGACAGGGGGCGCTCCTACGAGCAGTACTTC. Protein product: CASSDRGRSYEQYF.